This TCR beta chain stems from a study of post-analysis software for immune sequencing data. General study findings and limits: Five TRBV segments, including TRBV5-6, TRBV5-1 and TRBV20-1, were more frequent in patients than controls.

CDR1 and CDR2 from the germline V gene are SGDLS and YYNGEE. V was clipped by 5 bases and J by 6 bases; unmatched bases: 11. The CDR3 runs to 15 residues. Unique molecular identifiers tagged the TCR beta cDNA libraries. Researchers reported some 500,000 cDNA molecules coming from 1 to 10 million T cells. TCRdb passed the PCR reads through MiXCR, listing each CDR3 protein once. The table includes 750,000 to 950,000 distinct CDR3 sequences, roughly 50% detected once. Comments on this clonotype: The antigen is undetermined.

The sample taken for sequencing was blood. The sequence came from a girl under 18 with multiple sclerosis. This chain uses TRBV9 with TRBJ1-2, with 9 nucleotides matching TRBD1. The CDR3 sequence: CASSGENRGQDGYTF. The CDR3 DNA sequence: TGTGCCAGCAGTGGAGAGAACAGGGGGCAGGATGGCTACACCTTC.